This T cell receptor (beta chain) was retrieved from a study of cytomegalovirus exposure and HLA in healthy donors. Study-level results: Through in vitro validation, three CMV-associated chains were shown to be specific for CMV antigens.

The assay was immunoSEQ multiplex PCR, and TCRdb's table has in-frame clones only and misses some. The sample gives around 200,000 clones, roughly 80% of which show up once; under 3.5% is in the top ten. The germline V gene encodes CDR1 MNHNY and CDR2 SVGAGI (reference sequence). The V end lost 10 bases, the J end lost 4 bases, and 16 bases lay between the germline ends. The CDR3 extends over 13 amino acids. In its sample, this clone was seen once. What it binds is not known. The TCR originated in a woman under 30 in good health and CMV-seropositive. The chain is built from TRBV6-6 and TRBJ1-2; maybe TRBD1 (6 bases). Sequenced sample: PBMCs. Here the CDR3 DNA reads TGTGCCACCCACCGGGACAACCGCTATGGCTACACCTTC. This codes for CATHRDNRYGYTF.